This is a list of T cell receptor beta chains from one sample in a study of blood T cell repertoires in COVID-19. Measured with immunoSEQ multiplex PCR; TCRdb has only the in-frame clones, and not every one. The repertoire consists of more than 200,000 clones, with about 85% occurring once and the leading ten covering approximately 10%. Sample: PBMCs or T cells enriched from blood (not recorded which). The receptor set was obtained from a man aged 30 to 45 who had recovered from COVID-19. Each CDR3 is given with its conserved first and last residue. The D gene is left open where the match is weak. Size values are once, few and many counts, or a class for expanded clones, and some rows have none.

.	TRBV27	.	TRBJ1-5	CASRQGGQPQHF	TGTGCCAGCAGACAGGGCGGTCAGCCCCAGCATTTT
.	TRBV9	TRBD1	TRBJ1-2	CASSVVGQGALSGYTF	TGTGCCAGCAGCGTGGTAGGACAGGGGGCGCTGAGCGGCTACACCTTC
.	TRBV29-1	.	TRBJ2-7	CSVTVLAAGEQYF	TGCAGCGTTACAGTCTTGGCAGCCGGCGAGCAGTACTTC
.	TRBV11-3	.	TRBJ2-1	CASSLEEGDGHEQFF	TGTGCCAGCAGCTTAGAAGAGGGTGACGGACATGAGCAGTTCTTC
.	TRBV7-8	TRBD2	TRBJ2-2	CASSLDSGGANTGELFF	TGTGCCAGCAGCCTAGATAGCGGGGGGGCTAACACCGGGGAGCTGTTTTTT
.	TRBV9	.	TRBJ2-4	CASSVYEAPWIQYF	TGTGCCAGCAGCGTTTACGAGGCACCCTGGATTCAGTACTTC
.	TRBV2	TRBD1	TRBJ1-2	CASSERQGGGYTF	TGTGCCAGCAGTGAACGACAGGGGGGCGGCTACACCTTC
few	TRBV21-1	.	TRBJ2-4	CASSKAPRKKTVPFRAKNIQYF	TGTGCCAGCAGCAAAGCGCCTCGTAAGAAAACGGTACCATTCCGAGCCAAAAACATTCAGTACTTC
.	TRBV10-3	.	TRBJ2-7	CAISESRDKGEYF	TGTGCCATCAGTGAGTCAAGGGACAAGGGAGAGTACTTC
.	TRBV6-5	.	TRBJ2-7	CASRKDSYEQYF	TGTGCCAGCAGAAAAGACAGTTACGAGCAGTACTTC
few	TRBV4-3	TRBD2	TRBJ2-5	CASSPSGEETQYF	TGCGCCAGCAGCCCCAGCGGGGAAGAGACCCAGTACTTC
.	TRBV4-1	.	TRBJ2-7	CASSQDPQNLRSSLYEQYF	TGCGCCAGCAGCCAAGATCCCCAAAACCTACGATCTTCCCTCTACGAGCAGTACTTC
.	TRBV5-1	.	TRBJ1-4	CASSSVPTNEKLFF	TGCGCCAGCAGCTCGGTTCCAACTAATGAAAAACTGTTTTTT
.	TRBV19	TRBD2	TRBJ2-4	CASTLGTSGRLAKNIQYF	TGTGCCAGTACACTAGGGACTAGCGGCCGATTAGCCAAAAACATTCAGTACTTC
.	TRBV24-1	.	TRBJ2-5	CATSDFGKNQQETQYF	TGTGCCACCAGTGATTTCGGGAAAAACCAACAAGAGACCCAGTACTTC
few	TRBV7-9	TRBD2	TRBJ2-5	CASSSGLAGGETQYF	TGTGCCAGCAGCTCGGGACTAGCGGGAGGCGAGACCCAGTACTTC
.	TRBV28	TRBD1	TRBJ2-7	CASSQQGAARGEQYF	TGTGCCAGCAGTCAACAGGGGGCGGCCAGAGGTGAGCAGTACTTC
.	TRBV19	TRBD1	TRBJ1-2	CASSGTAILYGYTF	TGTGCCAGTAGCGGGACAGCGATTTTATATGGCTACACCTTC
.	TRBV3-1/TRBV3-2	.	TRBJ1-2	CASSQGPGYTF	TGTGCCAGCAGCCAAGGGCCCGGCTACACCTTC
.	TRBV12-3/TRBV12-4	.	TRBJ2-2	CASSTVNTGELFF	TGTGCCAGCAGTACAGTGAACACCGGGGAGCTGTTTTTT
.	TRBV15	.	TRBJ1-1	CATSSPQGPNTEAFF	TGTGCCACCAGCAGCCCACAGGGTCCCAACACTGAAGCTTTCTTT
.	TRBV7-7	.	TRBJ2-5	CASSPWRPETLGTQYF	TGTGCTAGCAGCCCATGGCGCCCGGAGACTCTCGGGACCCAGTACTTC